This T cell receptor beta chain was recovered during a study of T cell repertoires in cytomegalovirus infection. Study details: CMV infection and matching HLA type were both indicated by public TCR beta signatures.

MiXCR, applied by TCRdb to the reads, yields one record per CDR3 protein. The repertoire holds almost 550,000 distinct CDR3 sequences, approximately 15% seen once, with around 25% in the top ten. The trim removed 4 bases at V and 4 bases at J, leaving 6 bases unmatched. Germline V lookup: CDR1 GTSNPN, CDR2 SVGIG (reference sequence). The CDR3 is 14 amino acids. This clonotype was counted once. Its specificity is unknown. Study-level findings and limits: Ex vivo responses were dominated by HLA-C-restricted CMV-specific TCR beta clonotypes. Frequencies of public TCR beta families were cumulated, and this identified carriers of CMV plus the relevant HLA.

The chain joins TRBV30 to TRBJ2-7; 11 bases match TRBD2. This clonotype was obtained from a human donor in good health (CMV status not recorded). Some clones in this sample may be carry-over from other donors' samples. The specimen was CD8+ T cells from PBMCs. In DNA form, the CDR3 reads TGTGCCTGGAATAGCGGGAGGGCCGGGTACGAGCAGTACTTC. Its protein product is CAWNSGRAGYEQYF.